The text below deals with one TCR beta chain. This receptor's antigen is unknown. One base away there is no much larger clone; base qualities are not given. The CDR3 goes from the cysteine to the phenylalanine over 13 residues. Only CDR3 DNA is held: 39 bases, read in frame from base 1. From a lookup of the germline V gene, CDR1 and CDR2 are SGHTA and FQGTGA. The junction shows trimming of 4 bases on V and 1 base on J, plus 4 bases between the germline ends. These data belong to a study of cytomegalovirus exposure and HLA in healthy donors (dated by TCRdb to the late 2010s). For the wider study: An earlier analysis of fewer than 750 of the donors reported 276 Gb of sequence data and 117 million unique TCR beta sequences obtained from around 180 million T cells. Approximately 300 gigabases of sequencing data and 91 million or so unique TCR sequences made up an early release that covered 500 to 700 HLA-typed donors. Among the roughly 390 genotyped donors, more than 70% belonged to the genetic ancestry cluster associated with self-reported Caucasian donors. The study aimed to test whether cataloging public T cell receptors could reveal signatures of past pathogen exposure. The study profiled the T cell repertoires of approximately 700 subjects by immunosequencing and related them to cytomegalovirus serostatus. Besides the first cohort of more than 650 subjects, a separate validation cohort made up of 120 different subjects was used. High-throughput TCR immunosequencing, statistical association of individual TCRs with disease status, and machine learning were combined to predict cytomegalovirus infection status. A later analysis re-analyzed previously published TCR beta repertoires from 550 to 700 donors and added high-resolution HLA genotyping to study TCR occurrence patterns. Rather than drawing on any new phenotypic data, the later analysis identified candidate immune exposures from TCR beta sequences and the way those sequences occurred across donors. An earlier analysis of approximately 630 of the donors applied high-throughput TCR beta sequencing to assess whether each TCR beta V gene segment acted as functional or pseudogenic. Donor age, sex, ethnicity and CMV serostatus were compiled alongside the repertoire data. A later genetic analysis took genome-wide SNP genotypes for about 55% of the roughly 670 donors and used that subset as a discovery cohort. All discovery cohort repertoires had been generated on a single sequencing platform. Class I and class II HLA loci were covered by the typing at four-digit resolution. The number of donors typed differed by locus, with roughly 629-640 for A, B, C, DRB1 and DQB1, 522 for DQA1, 600 to 610 for DPA1, and around 460 for DPB1. A handful of DR-DQ haplotypes were handled as single units for association and clustering because linkage in the cohort was strong. Across approximately 400 genotyped donors of the cohort, an average of roughly 230,000 unique TCR beta nucleotide sequences per donor were sequenced, and roughly 20% of those sequences were non-productive.

The cohort consisted of some 670 healthy bone marrow donors. At the time of sampling, every cohort member was nominally healthy, though immune exposures that went unrecorded were likely present. The donor tested CMV seropositive and was one of the 289 seropositive cohort members. A peripheral blood sample was provided by each donor, and peripheral blood mononuclear cells were used for TCR beta sequencing. Genomic DNA was extracted from the blood cell samples with the Qiagen DNeasy Blood Extraction Kit. Overall study results and their limits: Assigning TCR associations to individual alleles was difficult when HLA alleles, especially DR and DQ, strongly co-occurred. Some 15 rarely observed V segments, including chromosome 9 orphons, were excluded from the earlier analysis of some 590 of the donors because counts were too low. Most CMV-associated TCR beta chains appeared to be HLA-restricted in a later analysis, and the HLA associations seemed to be driven largely by CMV exposure. A group of highly shared sequence variants was considered likely to be a technical artifact of the sequencing pipeline. In a later analysis, several top co-occurrence clusters were reported to appear linked to parvovirus B19, influenza, CMV and Epstein-Barr virus. In a later genetic analysis, a missense DCLRE1C variant was associated with V-gene and J-gene trimming of TCR beta chains, and the association was replicated in an independent cohort. The 87-base-pair reads could not distinguish some IMGT-functional V segments, including TRBV6-2 and TRBV6-3, so those segments were excluded. In a later analysis, TCR association rates were found to vary across HLA loci, with the most associated TCRs seen for DRB1 alleles and the fewest for HLA-C alleles. The classifier was reported to diagnose cytomegalovirus status with high specificity and sensitivity in both the original cohort and the validation cohort. CMV serostatus was the only immune exposure information available for the cohort. According to a later genetic analysis, donors in an Asian-associated ancestry cluster had fewer N-insertions in productive TCRs than the approximately 700-donor mean. A further reported finding was that TCR beta sequences accurately predicted the HLA-A and HLA-B alleles for most subjects in the first cohort. Most TCR sequences were seen in very few donors, while some public TCRs were found in many individuals. Only TCR beta chains were sequenced in this cohort, and the absence of alpha or paired-chain data limited detectable features. According to the authors, the approach could potentially be generalized to other disease states and immunological phenotypes. In a later analysis, HLA-associated TCR beta chains showed more clonal expansion and lower generation probabilities than non-associated chains that were equally common. In an earlier analysis of some 540 of the donors, most TCR beta V segments appeared in productive rearrangements about 87% or about 30% of the time, broadly matching IMGT annotations. Correlated functional status among segregating V segments might be attributable to linkage disequilibrium, but an unknown experimental factor could not be ruled out. Presence/absence analyses assumed roughly uniform sequencing depth across donors, an assumption that may not hold. In a later analysis, around 17,000 TCR beta sequences were associated with specific HLA alleles at a false discovery rate of 0.05. A total of some 180 TCR beta chains were listed by the study as associated with cytomegalovirus. Because HLA typing was unavailable for some donors at each locus, only the typed subset was used in association tests. In vitro tests confirmed that a few of the cytomegalovirus-associated TCR beta chains recognize cytomegalovirus antigens.

The method was the immunoSEQ multiplex PCR assay. The multiplex PCR relied on a mix of 60 forward primers for TCR Vbeta segments and 13 reverse primers for TCR Jbeta segments. Amplification of the CDR3 region of rearranged TCR beta genes was performed with a multiplex PCR assay on genomic DNA. The Illumina HiSeq System was used to sequence the amplified TCR beta libraries as 87-base-pair reads. The published analysis was carried out like this. Across the 700 or so repertoires, a later analysis counted approximately 75 million unique TCR beta chains, 8.5 million to 12 million of which were shared by at least two donors. Raw reads were error-corrected and collapsed into unique sequences with a nearest-neighbor algorithm that merged closely related sequences to remove PCR and sequencing errors. To assign V, D and J gene segments, CDR3 sequences were aligned to IMGT reference sequences. For a sequence to be retained, a match of at least six nucleotides was required to both a V gene segment and a J gene segment. Rearrangements were called productive when the CDR3 lacked stop codons and stayed in frame with V and J; all others were non-productive. Following IMGT convention, CDR3 was defined as the stretch from the second conserved V-encoded cysteine up to the conserved J-encoded phenylalanine. In an earlier analysis of some 550 of the donors, sequences lacking an unambiguous match to a single V gene segment were excluded. An earlier analysis of about 600 of the donors called V segments functional above 56.7% productive rearrangements and segregating when the between-donor standard deviation exceeded 5%. To diagnose cytomegalovirus status from the catalog of TCR beta chain sequences, a statistical classification framework was built. In a later analysis, TCR nucleotide sequences were compared against IMGT/GENE-DB human TR gene sequences so that V and J genes could be assigned. The TCRdist pipeline was used in a later analysis to assign CDR3 sequences and most-parsimonious VDJ recombination scenarios. A later analysis defined each TCR beta chain by its CDR3 amino acid sequence plus V-gene family, and excluded reads lacking a unique V-gene family. As a way to deal with suspected cross-contamination and a sequencing artifact, a later analysis dropped 592 nucleotide sequences that were highly shared and had low generation probability. In a later analysis, a clonal expansion index was calculated for each public chain from normalized within-repertoire ranks of inferred template counts. Generation probabilities in a later analysis came from a VDJ recombination model fitted to out-of-frame rearrangements, and those results were checked against IGoR. A later analysis scored TCR-TCR, TCR-HLA and TCR-CMV co-occurrence with hypergeometric tests, applying a repertoire-size bias correction to TCR pairs. To estimate false discovery rates, a later analysis permuted the HLA or CMV assignments 20 times. In a later analysis, co-occurring TCRs were grouped with DBSCAN, and TCRdist sequence similarity was added when clustering was performed within HLA-allele-positive subsets. Repertoires with fewer than 30,000 or more than 120,000 public chains were left out of co-occurrence clustering, as were five repertoires with anomalous nucleotide sharing. In its TCRdb copy, this immuneACCESS table keeps in-frame sequences only and misses some clones. Where compared with another copy, unresolved V genes explain less than half of these, and the others have no known cause. The V and J calls and clone size are taken from that table; D and trimming were inferred from the DNA. The sample includes 90,000 to 120,000 clones, with around two thirds observed a single time. The ten largest clonotypes hold less than 4.5% of the sample.

The chain was built from TRBV7-3 and TRBJ2-2; the D segment cannot be called with confidence. The TCR sequence derives from a man aged 25-45 years in good health and CMV-seropositive. The sequenced sample was PBMCs. This receptor carries the CDR3 CASSSLNTGELFF. The nucleotides read TGTGCCAGCAGCTCCCTGAACACCGGGGAGCTGTTTTTT.